This T cell receptor beta chain was profiled in a study of cytomegalovirus exposure and HLA in healthy donors. Study results and limitations: Using the classifier, cytomegalovirus status was reportedly diagnosed with high specificity and sensitivity. When analyzed later, a missense DCLRE1C variant was found to be linked to TCR beta V- and J-gene trimming.

PCR involved 60 Vbeta and 13 Jbeta primers. Original processing notes: Roughly 80 million unique TCR beta chains, 10 million to 14 million shared, were counted in a later analysis. Here immunoSEQ multiplex PCR was the method, and the copy in TCRdb shows in-frame clones only, minus some. Clonal size and the V and J genes are those of that table, whereas D and trimming came from the DNA. The sample lists some 200,000 clones, about 70% occurring once. There were likely unrecorded immune exposures, though donors were nominally healthy when sampled. This clone was seen a handful of times. Its antigen is undetermined. After removal of 0 bases from V and 7 bases from J, the junction contained 1 base not matched to a gene. CDR3 length: 14 residues. CDR1 is SGHDT and CDR2 is YYEEEE in the germline V gene.

V usage is TRBV5-6 and J usage is TRBJ1-6, with 7 bases matching TRBD1. The sample was PBMCs. This TCR came from a man aged 35-49 years in good health and CMV-seropositive. The CDR3 loop is CASSLGRGNSPLHF. CDR3 nucleotide sequence: TGTGCCAGCAGCTTGGGCAGGGGGAATTCACCCCTCCACTTT.